This is a list of T cell receptor beta chains from one sample in a study of blood T cell repertoires in COVID-19. The assay was immunoSEQ multiplex PCR, and TCRdb's table has in-frame clones only and misses some. The data contain over 200,000 clones, about 90% of them singletons. The sample consisted of peripheral blood. The receptor source for this set is a middle-aged man with active or convalescent COVID-19. Both conserved end residues are part of each CDR3. Each record gives: J gene, clone size, V gene, CDR3 length, D gene, CDR3 DNA, CDR3 protein. A D gene is named only where the DNA matches it firmly. Size is stated for part of the rows, as once, few or many counts, or as a class when the clone is expanded.

TRBJ2-1 NA TRBV5-1 15 TRBD2 TGCGCCAGCAGCTTTCCTAGCGGGAGCGGAAATGAGCAGTTCTTC CASSFPSGSGNEQFF
TRBJ2-1 NA TRBV12-3/TRBV12-4 12 NA TGTGCCAGCACCCATGGAGGAAATGAGCAGTTCTTC CASTHGGNEQFF
TRBJ1-6 NA TRBV5-5 17 TRBD1 TGTGCCAGCAGCTCTTTCGACAGGGTGGATCTCTATTCACCCCTCCACTTT CASSSFDRVDLYSPLHF
TRBJ2-1 NA TRBV4-2 16 TRBD1 TGTGCCAGCAGCCAAACCCTCCAAACAGGGGAGAATGAGCAGTTCTTC CASSQTLQTGENEQFF
TRBJ2-3 once TRBV5-1 19 TRBD2 TGCGCCAGCAGCTACGATCCGGGACTAGCGGTAACTAGCACAGATACGCAGTATTTT CASSYDPGLAVTSTDTQYF
TRBJ2-3 few TRBV6-4 13 NA TGTGCCAGCAGTGACCAGGGCGGAGATACGCAGTATTTT CASSDQGGDTQYF
TRBJ2-7 NA TRBV5-6 13 NA TGTGCCAGCAGCTTGGGACTGGGCTACGAGCAGTACTTC CASSLGLGYEQYF
TRBJ1-2 NA TRBV11-2 12 NA TGTGCCAGCAGCAGGGAGGGGGATGGCTACACCTTC CASSREGDGYTF
TRBJ2-7 NA TRBV4-1 15 TRBD1 TGCGCCAGCAGCCAAGCGCAGACAGGGACCTACGAGCAGTACTTC CASSQAQTGTYEQYF
TRBJ2-1 NA TRBV25-1 16 TRBD1 TGTGCCAGCAGTACTCGACAGGGGGGAGGCTACAATGAGCAGTTCTTC CASSTRQGGGYNEQFF
TRBJ2-3 NA TRBV12-2 15 NA TGTGCAAGTCGCTTAAAGGGACTAGCAACAGATACGCAGTATTTT CASRLKGLATDTQYF
TRBJ2-4 once TRBV7-8 13 NA TGTGCCAGCAGTTGGGGGCAGGCGAACATTCAGTACTTC CASSWGQANIQYF
TRBJ1-2 NA TRBV24-1 15 TRBD1 TGTGCCACCAGTGATCCGGACAGGGGCGTGCATGGCTACACCTTC CATSDPDRGVHGYTF
TRBJ1-2 NA TRBV28 10 NA TGTGCCGCCACAGGAACGCATTACACCTTC CAATGTHYTF
TRBJ2-1 many TRBV6-4 14 TRBD2 TGTGCCAGCAGTGACCTAGCGGGGGCCAATGAGCAGTTCTTC CASSDLAGANEQFF
TRBJ1-2 NA TRBV10-2 15 TRBD1 TGCGCCAGCAGTCCTTCAGGGGGCCCCTCCGGTGGCTACACCTTC CASSPSGGPSGGYTF
TRBJ1-3 NA TRBV30 13 NA TGTGCCTGGAGTAGGGGAGGGGGAAACACCATATATTTT CAWSRGGGNTIYF
TRBJ1-1 NA TRBV11-2 14 TRBD1 TGTGCCAGCAGGTGGACAGGGAGACACACTGAAGCTTTCTTT CASRWTGRHTEAFF
TRBJ2-1 NA TRBV25-1 13 TRBD2 TGTGCCAGCTCCTTCAGACTAGCACCTACCCAGTTCTTC CASSFRLAPTQFF
TRBJ1-5 NA TRBV5-4 16 TRBD1 TGTGCCAGCAGCTTTTCAGGGGGCCAAAAAGATCAGCCCCAGCATTTT CASSFSGGQKDQPQHF
TRBJ1-2 NA TRBV28 15 TRBD1 TGTGCCAGCACTTCGGGACCGGGACAGGGGTATGGCTACACCTTC CASTSGPGQGYGYTF
TRBJ2-7 NA TRBV3-1/TRBV3-2 15 TRBD2 TGTGCCAGCAGCCGCCTGACTAGCACGTCGAACGAGCAGTACTTC CASSRLTSTSNEQYF
TRBJ2-1 NA TRBV5-1 14 TRBD2 TGCGCCAGCACCCCACTAGCGGGAGGGAATGAGCAGTTCTTC CASTPLAGGNEQFF
TRBJ1-4 few TRBV30 14 TRBD1 TGTGCCTGGAGTGGTCGGGACAGTAATGAAAAACTGTTTTTT CAWSGRDSNEKLFF
TRBJ2-2 NA TRBV24-1 15 TRBD1 TGTGCCACCAGTACCGGGACAGTCAACACCGGGGAGCTGTTTTTT CATSTGTVNTGELFF